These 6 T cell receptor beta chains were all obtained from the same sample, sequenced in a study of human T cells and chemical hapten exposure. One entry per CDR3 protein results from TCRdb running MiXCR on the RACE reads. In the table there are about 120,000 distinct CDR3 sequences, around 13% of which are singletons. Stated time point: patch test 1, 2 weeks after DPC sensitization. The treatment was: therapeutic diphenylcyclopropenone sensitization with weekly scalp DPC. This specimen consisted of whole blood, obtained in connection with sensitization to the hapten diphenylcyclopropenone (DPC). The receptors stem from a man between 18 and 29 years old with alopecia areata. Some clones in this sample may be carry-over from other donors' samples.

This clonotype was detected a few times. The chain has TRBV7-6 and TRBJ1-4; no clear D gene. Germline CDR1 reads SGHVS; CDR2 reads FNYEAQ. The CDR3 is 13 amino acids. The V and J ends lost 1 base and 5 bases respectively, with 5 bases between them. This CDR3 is CASSLGINEKLFF. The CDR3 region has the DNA TGTGCCAGCAGCTTAGGTATCAATGAAAAACTGTTTTTT.

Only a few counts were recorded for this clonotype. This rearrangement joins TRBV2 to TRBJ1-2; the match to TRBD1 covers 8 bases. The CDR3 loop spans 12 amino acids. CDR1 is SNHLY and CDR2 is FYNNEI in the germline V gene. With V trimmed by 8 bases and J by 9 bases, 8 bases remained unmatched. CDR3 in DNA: TGTGCCAGCGGGAGGACAGGGACCAGCTACACCTTC. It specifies CASGRTGTSYTF.

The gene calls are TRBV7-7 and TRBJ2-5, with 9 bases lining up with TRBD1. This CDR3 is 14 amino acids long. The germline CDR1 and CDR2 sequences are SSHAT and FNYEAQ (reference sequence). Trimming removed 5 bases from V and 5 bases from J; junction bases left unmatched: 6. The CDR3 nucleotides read TGTGCCAGCAGCCAGGACAGGGGTCTGGAGACCCAGTACTTC. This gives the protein CASSQDRGLETQYF.

DNA of the CDR3: TGCAGCGTTGCACACAATGAGCAGTTCTTC. Translated: CSVAHNEQFF. The chain carries TRBV29-1 and TRBJ2-1, with D hard to call. Trimming took 4 bases from V and 5 from J, leaving 3 bases between them. The CDR3 is 10 amino acids. CDR1 and CDR2 (germline): SQVTM, ANQGSEA.

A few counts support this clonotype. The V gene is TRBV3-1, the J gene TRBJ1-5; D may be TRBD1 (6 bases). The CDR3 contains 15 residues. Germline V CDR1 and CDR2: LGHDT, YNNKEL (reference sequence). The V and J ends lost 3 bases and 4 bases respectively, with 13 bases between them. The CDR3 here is CASSQGTPGNQPQHF. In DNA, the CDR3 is TGTGCCAGCAGCCAGGGGACACCGGGGAATCAGCCCCAGCATTTT.

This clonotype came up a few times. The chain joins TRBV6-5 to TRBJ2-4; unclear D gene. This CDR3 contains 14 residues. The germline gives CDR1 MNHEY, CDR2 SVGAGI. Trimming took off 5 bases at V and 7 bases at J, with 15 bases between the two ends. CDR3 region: CASSGGTFGNIQYF. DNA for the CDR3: TGTGCCAGCAGTGGTGGCACCTTCGGTAACATTCAGTACTTC.